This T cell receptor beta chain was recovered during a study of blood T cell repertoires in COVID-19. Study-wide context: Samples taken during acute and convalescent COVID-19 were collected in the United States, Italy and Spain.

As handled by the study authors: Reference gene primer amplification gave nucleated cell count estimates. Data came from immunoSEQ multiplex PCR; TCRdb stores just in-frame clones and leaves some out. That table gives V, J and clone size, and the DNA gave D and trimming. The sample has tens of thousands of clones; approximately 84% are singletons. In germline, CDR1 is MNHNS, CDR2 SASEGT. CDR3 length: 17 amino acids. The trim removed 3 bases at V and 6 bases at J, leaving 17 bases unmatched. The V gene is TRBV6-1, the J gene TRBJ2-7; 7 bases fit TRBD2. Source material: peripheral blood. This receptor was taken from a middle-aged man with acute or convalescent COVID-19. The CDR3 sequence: CASSDTGGRASNGEQYF. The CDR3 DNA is TGTGCCAGCAGTGATACTGGCGGGAGAGCCAGTAACGGCGAGCAGTACTTC.